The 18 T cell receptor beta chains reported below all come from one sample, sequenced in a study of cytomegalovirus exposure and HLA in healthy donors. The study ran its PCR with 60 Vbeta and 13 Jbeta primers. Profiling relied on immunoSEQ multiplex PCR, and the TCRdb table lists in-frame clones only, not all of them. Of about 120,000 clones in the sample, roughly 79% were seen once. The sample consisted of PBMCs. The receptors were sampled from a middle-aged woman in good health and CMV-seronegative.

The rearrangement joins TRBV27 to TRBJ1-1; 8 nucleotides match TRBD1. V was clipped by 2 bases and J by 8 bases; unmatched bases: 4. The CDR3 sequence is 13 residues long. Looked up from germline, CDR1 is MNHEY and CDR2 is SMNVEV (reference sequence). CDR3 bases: TGTGCCAGCAGTTTACAACGGGACAGGGAAGCTTTCTTT. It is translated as CASSLQRDREAFF.

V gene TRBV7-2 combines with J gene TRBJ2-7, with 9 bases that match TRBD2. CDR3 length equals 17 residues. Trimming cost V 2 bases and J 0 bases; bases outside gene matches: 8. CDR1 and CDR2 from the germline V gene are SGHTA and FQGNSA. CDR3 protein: CASSLFWREGSSYEQYF. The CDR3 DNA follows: TGTGCCAGCAGCTTATTTTGGCGGGAGGGAAGCTCCTACGAGCAGTACTTC.

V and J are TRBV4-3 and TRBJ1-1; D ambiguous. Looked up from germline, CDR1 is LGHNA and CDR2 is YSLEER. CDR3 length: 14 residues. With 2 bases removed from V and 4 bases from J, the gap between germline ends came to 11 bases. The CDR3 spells CASSQSRGSTEAFF. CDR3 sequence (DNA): TGCGCCAGCAGCCAATCCAGAGGGAGCACTGAAGCTTTCTTT.

The DNA for the CDR3 is TGTGCCAGCAGCCGCGGGGCGGGGGGTCACTACAATGAGCAGTTCTTC. As protein: CASSRGAGGHYNEQFF. The chain recombines TRBV7-6 with TRBJ2-1, with 8 nucleotides matching TRBD2. The CDR3 contains 16 residues. The germline gives CDR1 SGHVS, CDR2 FNYEAQ. V trimming: 5 bases; J trimming: 3 bases; junction bases outside the gene matches: 9.

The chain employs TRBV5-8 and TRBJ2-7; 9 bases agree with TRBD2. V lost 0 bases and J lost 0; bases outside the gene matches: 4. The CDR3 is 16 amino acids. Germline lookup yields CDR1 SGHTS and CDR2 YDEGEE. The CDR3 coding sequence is TGTGCCAGCAGCTTGGGGGAAGCGGGGGGCTCCTACGAGCAGTACTTC. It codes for CASSLGEAGGSYEQYF.

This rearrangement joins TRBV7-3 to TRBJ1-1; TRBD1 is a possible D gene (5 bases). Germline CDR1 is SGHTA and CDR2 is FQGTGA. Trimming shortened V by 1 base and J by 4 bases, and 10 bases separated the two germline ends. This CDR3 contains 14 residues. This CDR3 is CASSLSRGSTEAFF. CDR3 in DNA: TGTGCCAGCAGCTTAAGTCGGGGGAGCACTGAAGCTTTCTTT.

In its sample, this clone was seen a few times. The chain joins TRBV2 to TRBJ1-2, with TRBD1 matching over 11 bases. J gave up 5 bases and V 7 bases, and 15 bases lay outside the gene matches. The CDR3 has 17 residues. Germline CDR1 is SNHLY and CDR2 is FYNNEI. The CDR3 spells CASTSTTWTGGAYGYTF. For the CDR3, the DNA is TGTGCCAGCACGAGTACTACCTGGACAGGGGGCGCTTATGGCTACACCTTC.

The CDR3 DNA sequence: TGTGCCAGCAGTGACCTCGGGTTCGGGGGGAGGTTGAGCAATCAGCCCCAGCATTTT. Translated: CASSDLGFGGRLSNQPQHF. The chain uses TRBV6-1 and TRBJ1-5; perhaps TRBD1 as D (5 bases). This CDR3 region has 19 residues. The germline gives CDR1 MNHNS, CDR2 SASEGT. V dropped 3 bases and J dropped 1 base, with 22 bases sitting between them.

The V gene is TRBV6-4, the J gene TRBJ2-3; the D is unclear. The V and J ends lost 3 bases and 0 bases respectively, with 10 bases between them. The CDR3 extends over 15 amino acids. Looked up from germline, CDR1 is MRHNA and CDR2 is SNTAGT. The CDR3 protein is CASSEGGGSTDTQYF. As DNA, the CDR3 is TGTGCCAGCAGTGAAGGCGGTGGGAGCACAGATACGCAGTATTTT.

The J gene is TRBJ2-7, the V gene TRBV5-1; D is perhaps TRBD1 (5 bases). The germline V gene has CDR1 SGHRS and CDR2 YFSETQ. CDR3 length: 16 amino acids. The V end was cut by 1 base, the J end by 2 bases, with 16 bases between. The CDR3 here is CASSLNNRSPAYEQYF. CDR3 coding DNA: TGCGCCAGCAGCTTGAATAACAGGTCGCCCGCCTACGAGCAGTACTTC.

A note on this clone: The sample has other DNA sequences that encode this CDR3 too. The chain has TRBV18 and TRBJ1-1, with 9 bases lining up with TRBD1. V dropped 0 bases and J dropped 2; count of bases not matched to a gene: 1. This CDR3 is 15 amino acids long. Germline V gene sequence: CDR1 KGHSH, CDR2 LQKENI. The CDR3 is CASSPPTGGNTEAFF. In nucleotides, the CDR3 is TGTGCCAGCTCACCACCGACAGGGGGAAACACTGAAGCTTTCTTT.

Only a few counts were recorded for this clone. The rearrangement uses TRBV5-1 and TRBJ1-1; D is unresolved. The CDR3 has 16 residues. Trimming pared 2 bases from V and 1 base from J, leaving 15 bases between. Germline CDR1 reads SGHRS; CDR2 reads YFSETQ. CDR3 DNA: TGCGCCAGCAGCTTCAAAGGTCCTTCGGGGAACACTGAAGCTTTCTTT. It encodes CASSFKGPSGNTEAFF.

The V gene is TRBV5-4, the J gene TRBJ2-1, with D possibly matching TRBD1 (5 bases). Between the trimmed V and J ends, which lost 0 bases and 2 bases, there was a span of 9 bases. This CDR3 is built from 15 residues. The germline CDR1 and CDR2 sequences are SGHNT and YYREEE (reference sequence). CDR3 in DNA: TGTGCCAGCAGCTTGGCAGGGAAAACCTACAATGAGCAGTTCTTC. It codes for CASSLAGKTYNEQFF.

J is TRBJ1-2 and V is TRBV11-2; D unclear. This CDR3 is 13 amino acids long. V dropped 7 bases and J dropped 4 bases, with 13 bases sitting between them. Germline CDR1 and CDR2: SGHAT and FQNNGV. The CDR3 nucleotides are TGTGCCAGCAACCCCGGTTTCGGCTATGGCTACACCTTC. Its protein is CASNPGFGYGYTF.

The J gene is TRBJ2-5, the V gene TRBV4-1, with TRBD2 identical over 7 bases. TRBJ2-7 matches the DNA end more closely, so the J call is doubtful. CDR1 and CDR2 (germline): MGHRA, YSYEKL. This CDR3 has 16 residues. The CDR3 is CASSQGGGGPPYEQYF. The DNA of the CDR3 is TGCGCCAGCAGCCAAGGGGGCGGGGGTCCTCCCTACGAGCAGTACTTC.

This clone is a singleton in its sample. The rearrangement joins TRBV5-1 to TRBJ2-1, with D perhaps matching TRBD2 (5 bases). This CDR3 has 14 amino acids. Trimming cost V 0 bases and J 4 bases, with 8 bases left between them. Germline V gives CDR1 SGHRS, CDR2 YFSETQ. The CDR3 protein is CASSLAGEYNEQFF. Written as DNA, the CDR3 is TGCGCCAGCAGCTTGGCCGGGGAGTACAATGAGCAGTTCTTC. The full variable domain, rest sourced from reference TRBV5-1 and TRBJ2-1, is KAGVTQTPRYLIKTRGQQVTLSCSPISGHRSVSWYQQTPGQGLQFLFEYFSETQRNKGNFPGRFSGRQFSNSRSEMNVSTLELGDSALYLCASSLAGEYNEQFFGPGTRLTVL.

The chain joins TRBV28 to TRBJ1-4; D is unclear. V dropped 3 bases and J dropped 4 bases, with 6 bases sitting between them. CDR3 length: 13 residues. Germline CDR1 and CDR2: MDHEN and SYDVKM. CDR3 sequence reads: CASSLTGNEKLFF. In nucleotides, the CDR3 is TGTGCCAGCAGTTTGACGGGTAATGAAAAACTGTTTTTT.

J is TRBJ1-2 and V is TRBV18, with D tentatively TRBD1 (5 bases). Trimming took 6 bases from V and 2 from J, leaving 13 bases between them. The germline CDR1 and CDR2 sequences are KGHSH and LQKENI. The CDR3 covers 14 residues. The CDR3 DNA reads TGTGCCAGCTCCCTTAGGGGAGGGAACTATGGCTACACCTTC. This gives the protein CASSLRGGNYGYTF.